One and the same sample provided the 8 T cell receptor beta chains below, sequenced in a study of CD8+CD57+ T cells in acquired aplastic anemia. Genomic DNA acted as the template from which TCR beta VDJ combination and CDR3 sequence profiling were carried out. In TCRdb, the reads were re-called with MiXCR into one record per CDR3 protein. The sample comprises about 180,000 distinct CDR3 sequences, around 45% of which are singletons, and about 2.9% rests with the top ten. Sequenced sample: sorted CD4+, CD8+, or CD8+CD57+ T cells (not recorded which) from PBMCs. These receptors originate from a human donor in good health.

The chain carries TRBV9 and TRBJ1-6, with D uncertain. CDR1 is SGDLS, CDR2 YYNGEE, per germline. This CDR3 has 13 amino acids. The germline V and J ends were trimmed by 0 bases and 7 bases, with 5 bases remaining between them. For the CDR3, the DNA is TGTGCCAGCAGCGTAGATCTCAATTCACCCCTCCACTTT. Translation: CASSVDLNSPLHF.

The V call is TRBV2, the J call TRBJ2-7, with TRBD1 matching 9 bases. J gave up 2 bases and V 7 bases, and 9 bases lay outside the gene matches. CDR3 length: 15 amino acids. Per germline, CDR1 SNHLY and CDR2 FYNNEI. In DNA, the CDR3 is TGTGCCAGCAACCAACTCGGGACAGGGCCCTACGAGCAGTACTTC. The encoded protein is CASNQLGTGPYEQYF.

The chain joins TRBV19 to TRBJ1-2; 7 bases line up with TRBD1. The junction had 7 bases not matched to a gene; V was cut back by 3 bases and J by 6 bases. This CDR3 is 14 amino acids long. Germline lookup yields CDR1 LNHDA and CDR2 SQIVND (reference sequence). CDR3 region: CASSITTGWNGYTF. CDR3 in DNA: TGTGCCAGTAGTATCACGACAGGGTGGAATGGCTACACCTTC. Based on the CDR3 plus reference TRBV19 and TRBJ1-2, the full variable domain is DGGITQSPKYLFRKEGQNVTLSCEQNLNHDAMYWYRQDPGQGLRLIYYSQIVNDFQKGDIAEGYSVSREKKESFPLTVTSAQKNPTAFYLCASSITTGWNGYTFGSGTRLTVV.

There are many counts of this clonotype. The chain recombines TRBV2 with TRBJ2-7, with 9 bases aligning to TRBD2. The V segment lost 8 bases and the J segment 4 bases; nucleotides outside the gene matches: 12. Germline CDR1 is SNHLY and CDR2 is FYNNEI. This CDR3 is built from 15 residues. The CDR3 DNA follows: TGTGCCAGCGGGGTGGCAGCGGGAGGTTCGTACGAGCAGTACTTC. It specifies CASGVAAGGSYEQYF.

The V call is TRBV29-1, the J call TRBJ2-1; the D gene is possibly TRBD2 (5 bases). The germline V gene has CDR1 SQVTM and CDR2 ANQGSEA. V was shortened by 5 bases and J by 6 bases, with 23 bases between the two germline ends. This CDR3 region has 16 residues. CDR3 sequence: CSVYRDQRRKGNEQFF. CDR3 in DNA: TGCAGCGTTTACCGGGATCAGCGGCGGAAAGGCAATGAGCAGTTCTTC.

CDR3 DNA sequence: TGTGCCAGCAGGAAATCGGGACAGCAGAATTCACCCCTCCACTTT. This gives the protein CASRKSGQQNSPLHF. This chain joins TRBV2 and TRBJ1-6; 7 bases are shared with TRBD1. This CDR3 region has 15 residues. The V gene end was trimmed by 6 bases and the J gene end by 7 bases; junction bases not matched to a gene: 9. CDR1 is SNHLY, CDR2 FYNNEI, per germline.

The chain joins TRBV7-6 to TRBJ2-7; 7 positions agree with TRBD1. Germline CDR1 reads SGHVS; CDR2 reads FNYEAQ. This CDR3 comprises 19 residues. The junction had 19 bases not matched to a gene; V was cut back by 2 bases and J by 3 bases. CDR3 protein: CASSLLPLENRGPNYEQYF. The CDR3 DNA follows: TGTGCCAGCAGCTTACTCCCACTTGAAAACAGGGGCCCAAACTACGAGCAGTACTTC.

The rearrangement joins TRBV11-2 to TRBJ2-1; D may be TRBD2 (5 bases). Germline CDR1 is SGHAT and CDR2 is FQNNGV. The V and J ends lost 4 bases and 4 bases respectively, with 17 bases between them. The CDR3 sequence is 16 residues long. The CDR3 DNA is TGTGCCAGCAGCTATGGACTCGACGGGTCTTACAATGAGCAGTTCTTC. This encodes CASSYGLDGSYNEQFF.